Listed below are T cell receptor beta chains from one sample, sequenced in a study of blood T cell repertoires in COVID-19. Libraries were prepared by immunoSEQ multiplex PCR; TCRdb keeps only in-frame clonotypes and omits some of them. The sample holds around 250,000 clones, approximately 84% seen once. The sample consisted of peripheral blood. These TCRs come from a man between 50 and 59 years old with active or convalescent COVID-19. The CDR3 runs from the conserved cysteine through the conserved F or W. Each record gives: CDR3 protein, CDR3 DNA, clone size, J gene, CDR3 length, D gene, V gene. The D gene is left open where the match is weak. Only part of the rows carry a size: once, few, many, or a class if the clone is expanded.

CDR3: CASSELRGDGYTF
DNA: TGTGCCAGCAGTGAATTGCGGGGGGATGGCTACACCTTC
size: -
J: TRBJ1-2
length: 13
D: -
V: TRBV2

CDR3: CASSFPGNIQYF
DNA: TGTGCCAGCAGTTTTCCGGGAAACATTCAGTACTTC
size: -
J: TRBJ2-4
length: 12
D: -
V: TRBV12-3/TRBV12-4

CDR3: CASSVRAQYGANVLTF
DNA: TGTGCCAGCAGTGTCAGGGCTCAATATGGGGCCAACGTCCTGACTTTC
size: -
J: TRBJ2-6
length: 16
D: -
V: TRBV6-1

CDR3: CASSYSFSSPSEQFF
DNA: TGTGCCAGCAGTTACTCGTTTAGCAGCCCAAGTGAGCAGTTCTTC
size: -
J: TRBJ2-1
length: 15
D: -
V: TRBV6-5

CDR3: CASSSTAGGHAEQYF
DNA: TGTGCCAGCAGCTCTACAGCGGGGGGTCACGCCGAGCAGTACTTC
size: -
J: TRBJ2-7
length: 15
D: TRBD2
V: TRBV7-2

CDR3: CASSQGTAAYEQYF
DNA: TGTGCCAGCAGCCAAGGGACAGCTGCCTACGAGCAGTACTTC
size: -
J: TRBJ2-7
length: 14
D: TRBD1
V: TRBV7-6

CDR3: CATAQGANQPQHF
DNA: TGTGCCACCGCGCAGGGGGCCAATCAGCCCCAGCATTTT
size: -
J: TRBJ1-5
length: 13
D: TRBD1
V: TRBV24-1

CDR3: CASSSGASYEQYF
DNA: TGTGCCAGTTCGTCGGGTGCTTCCTACGAGCAGTACTTC
size: few
J: TRBJ2-7
length: 13
D: -
V: TRBV2

CDR3: CASSPRGTEAFF
DNA: TGTGCCAGCAGCCCCCGAGGAACTGAAGCTTTCTTT
size: -
J: TRBJ1-1
length: 12
D: -
V: TRBV5-4

CDR3: CASSLGGDRGDHEQYF
DNA: TGTGCCAGCAGCTTGGGCGGTGACAGGGGGGATCACGAGCAGTACTTC
size: -
J: TRBJ2-7
length: 16
D: TRBD1
V: TRBV5-6

CDR3: CASSTRLAGTDTQYF
DNA: TGTGCCAGCAGCACTCGACTAGCGGGCACAGATACGCAGTATTTT
size: -
J: TRBJ2-3
length: 15
D: TRBD2
V: TRBV14

CDR3: CASSLDRGMNTEAFF
DNA: TGCGCCAGCAGCTTGGACAGGGGGATGAACACTGAAGCTTTCTTT
size: -
J: TRBJ1-1
length: 15
D: TRBD1
V: TRBV5-1

CDR3: CASSVDPGQGPSNTEAFF
DNA: TGTGCCAGCAGCGTAGATCCGGGACAGGGGCCCTCGAACACTGAAGCTTTCTTT
size: -
J: TRBJ1-1
length: 18
D: TRBD1
V: TRBV9

CDR3: CAWSSAGSGYGYTF
DNA: TGTGCCTGGAGTAGTGCGGGGTCGGGGTATGGCTACACCTTC
size: -
J: TRBJ1-2
length: 14
D: -
V: TRBV30

CDR3: CASSLEVAVSSYNEQFF
DNA: TGTGCCAGCAGCTTAGAGGTCGCGGTCAGCTCCTACAATGAGCAGTTCTTC
size: -
J: TRBJ2-1
length: 17
D: -
V: TRBV7-2

CDR3: CASSQGGHQDGYTF
DNA: TGTGCCAGCAGCCAAGGGGGACATCAGGATGGCTACACCTTC
size: -
J: TRBJ1-2
length: 14
D: -
V: TRBV27

CDR3: CASSAGTGNIPGELFF
DNA: TGTGCCAGCAGCGCCGGGACAGGGAACATCCCCGGGGAGCTGTTTTTT
size: -
J: TRBJ2-2
length: 16
D: TRBD1
V: TRBV9

CDR3: CASSLEGVYGYTF
DNA: TGTGCCAGCAGCTTAGAGGGGGTCTATGGCTACACCTTC
size: -
J: TRBJ1-2
length: 13
D: -
V: TRBV7-2

CDR3: CAISELQGASGNTIYF
DNA: TGTGCCATCAGTGAACTACAGGGGGCCTCTGGAAACACCATATATTTT
size: -
J: TRBJ1-3
length: 16
D: TRBD1
V: TRBV10-3

CDR3: CASSLKTGFPYEQYF
DNA: TGTGCCAGCAGCTTGAAAACAGGGTTTCCCTACGAGCAGTACTTC
size: -
J: TRBJ2-7
length: 15
D: -
V: TRBV7-9

CDR3: CASSPGKSYEQYF
DNA: TGTGCCAGCAGCCCGGGGAAATCCTACGAGCAGTACTTC
size: -
J: TRBJ2-7
length: 13
D: -
V: TRBV6-5

CDR3: CASSAGQGWSPLHF
DNA: TGTGCCAGCAGCGCTGGACAGGGTTGGTCACCCCTCCACTTT
size: -
J: TRBJ1-6
length: 14
D: TRBD1
V: TRBV14

CDR3: CASSLAGGPTSTDTQYF
DNA: TGCGCCAGCAGCTTGGCCGGGGGGCCCACTAGCACAGATACGCAGTATTTT
size: -
J: TRBJ2-3
length: 17
D: -
V: TRBV5-1

CDR3: CASSVQNRDQPQHF
DNA: TGTGCCAGCAGCGTACAGAACCGAGATCAGCCCCAGCATTTT
size: -
J: TRBJ1-5
length: 14
D: -
V: TRBV7-2

CDR3: CASSVGGTNSFIHEQYF
DNA: TGTGCCAGCAGCGTAGGCGGAACGAACTCTTTTATACACGAGCAGTACTTC
size: -
J: TRBJ2-7
length: 17
D: -
V: TRBV9

CDR3: CASGLGRQPLHF
DNA: TGTGCTAGTGGTTTGGGCCGACAACCCCTCCACTTT
size: -
J: TRBJ1-6
length: 12
D: -
V: TRBV12-5

CDR3: CSVQGGNTEAFF
DNA: TGCAGCGTGCAGGGGGGGAACACTGAAGCTTTCTTT
size: -
J: TRBJ1-1
length: 12
D: TRBD1
V: TRBV29-1